Following are 26 T cell receptor beta chains from one sample sequenced in a study of T cell repertoires in cytomegalovirus infection. MiXCR, run by TCRdb on the reads, gives a single entry per CDR3 protein. The table has fewer than 350,000 distinct CDR3 sequences, approximately 32% seen once. Antigens for these TCRs are unknown. Sequencing used cultured PBMCs, obtained from culture after CMV antigen stimulation. Source of these receptors: a human donor in good health (CMV status not recorded). Some clones in this sample may be carry-over from other donors' samples.

The V gene is TRBV5-1, the J gene TRBJ2-3; perhaps TRBD1 as D (6 bases). This CDR3 has 14 amino acids. Germline lookup yields CDR1 SGHRS and CDR2 YFSETQ. Between the trimmed V and J ends, which lost 1 base and 5 bases, there was a span of 11 bases. DNA of the CDR3: TGCGCCAGCAGCTTGAGGCAGGGGTTAGATACGCAGTATTTT. It is translated as CASSLRQGLDTQYF.

The chain carries TRBV6-6 and TRBJ1-4, with D unclear. Germline V gives CDR1 MNHNY, CDR2 SVGAGI (reference sequence). V was clipped by 2 bases and J by 8 bases, with 9 bases between them. This CDR3 spans 13 amino acids. For the CDR3, the DNA is TGTGCCAGCAGTTACGAGCAGCGAGAAAAACTGTTTTTT. This translates into CASSYEQREKLFF.

The J gene is TRBJ2-1, the V gene TRBV7-3; 9 nucleotides line up with TRBD2. Germline V gene data show CDR1 as SGHTA and CDR2 as FQGTGA. The CDR3 has 17 amino acids. Unmatched junction bases numbered 15, after V lost 5 bases and J lost 7 bases. The CDR3 region is CASSPRPVREGVNEQFF. In DNA form, the CDR3 reads TGTGCCAGCAGCCCCCGGCCTGTGCGGGAGGGGGTAAATGAGCAGTTCTTC.

The V and J genes are TRBV5-1 and TRBJ1-1, with D unresolved. Trimming pared 5 bases from V and 0 bases from J, leaving 11 bases between. The CDR3 is made up of 14 amino acids. Germline CDR1 SGHRS, CDR2 YFSETQ. CDR3 amino acids: CASRMSGMNTEAFF. In DNA, the CDR3 is TGCGCCAGCAGAATGTCCGGGATGAACACTGAAGCTTTCTTT. Full variable domain (rest looked up from reference TRBV5-1 and TRBJ1-1): KAGVTQTPRYLIKTRGQQVTLSCSPISGHRSVSWYQQTPGQGLQFLFEYFSETQRNKGNFPGRFSGRQFSNSRSEMNVSTLELGDSALYLCASRMSGMNTEAFFGQGTRLTVV.

This clonotype was seen more than once but under ten times. The chain joins TRBV7-9 to TRBJ1-1; D is unclear. CDR1 and CDR2 (germline): SEHNR, FQNEAQ (reference sequence). This CDR3 region has 12 residues. V lost 7 bases to trimming and J lost 8 bases, with 14 bases between them. Here the CDR3 reads CASKRVRTEAFF. CDR3 in DNA: TGTGCCAGCAAGAGGGTAAGGACGGAAGCTTTCTTT. The full variable domain, in which reference TRBV7-9 and TRBJ1-1 provide the parts outside the CDR3, is DTGVSQNPRHKITKRGQNVTFRCDPISEHNRLYWYRQTLGQGPEFLTYFQNEAQLEKSRLLSDRFSAERPKGSFSTLEIQRTEQGDSAMYLCASKRVRTEAFFGQGTRLTVV.

The chain combines TRBV20-1 with TRBJ2-7; possibly TRBD1 for D (5 bases). CDR1 and CDR2 from the germline V gene are DFQATT and SNEGSKA (reference sequence). This CDR3 has 13 residues. With 2 bases removed from V and 2 bases from J, the gap between germline ends came to 10 bases. CDR3 sequence: CSARMPGTYEQYF. The CDR3 region has the DNA TGCAGTGCTAGAATGCCAGGGACCTACGAGCAGTACTTC.

The chain is built from TRBV7-9 and TRBJ2-1, with 9 bases fitting TRBD2. The CDR3 is 15 residues long. The germline gives CDR1 SEHNR, CDR2 FQNEAQ (reference sequence). Trimming took 5 bases from V and 8 from J; bases not matched to a gene: 10. This CDR3 reads CASSLPGLAADEQFF. CDR3 bases: TGTGCCAGCAGCCTCCCGGGACTAGCCGCTGATGAGCAGTTCTTC.

The CDR3, as DNA: TGTGCCAGCAGTACACCCGAGGAGGGCTACACCTTC. Its protein is CASSTPEEGYTF. The chain uses TRBV6-1 and TRBJ1-2; D is unresolved. CDR3 length equals 12 residues. Germline V lookup: CDR1 MNHNS, CDR2 SASEGT. V was trimmed by 5 bases and J by 8 bases, leaving 12 bases between them.

This clonotype was seen a few times. The chain has TRBV9 and TRBJ2-1; possibly TRBD2 for D (6 bases). V was trimmed by 3 bases and J by 5 bases, leaving 18 bases between them. The CDR3 spans 16 residues. Germline CDR1 is SGDLS and CDR2 is YYNGEE. Written as DNA, the CDR3 is TGTGCCAGCAGCGAATCGGGACTCGCTATCGACAATGAGCAGTTCTTC. As protein: CASSESGLAIDNEQFF.

This clonotype has only a few counts. The rearrangement uses TRBV2 and TRBJ2-5, with D possibly TRBD1 on 7 matching bases. V lost 5 bases to trimming and J lost 4 bases, with 14 bases between them. The CDR3 covers 14 residues. Germline V gene data show CDR1 as SNHLY and CDR2 as FYNNEI. Written as DNA, the CDR3 is TGTGCCAGCAGTCTCAGGGGGGATGGAGAGACCCAGTACTTC. The encoded protein is CASSLRGDGETQYF.

The V gene is TRBV20-1, the J gene TRBJ2-3; D is possibly TRBD1 (6 bases). CDR1 and CDR2 (germline): DFQATT, SNEGSKA (reference sequence). This CDR3 is built from 15 residues. Trimming took off 4 bases at V and 3 bases at J, with 17 bases between the two ends. CDR3 loop: CSAIGPRGGTDTQYF. The CDR3 bases are TGCAGTGCTATCGGACCCAGGGGTGGTACAGATACGCAGTATTTT.

The rearrangement joins TRBV28 to TRBJ2-2, with D hard to call. This CDR3 has 13 amino acids. V was pared by 3 bases and J by 4 bases, with 6 bases between. Germline values: CDR1 MDHEN, CDR2 SYDVKM. CDR3 protein: CASSFTATGELFF. The CDR3 bases are TGTGCCAGCAGTTTTACCGCCACCGGGGAGCTGTTTTTT. Looking up the rest from reference TRBV28 and TRBJ2-2 gives the full variable domain: DVKVTQSSRYLVKRTGEKVFLECVQDMDHENMFWYRQDPGLGLRLIYFSYDVKMKEKGDIPEGYSVSREKKERFSLILESASTNQTSMYLCASSFTATGELFFGEGSRLTVL.

V gene TRBV27 combines with J gene TRBJ2-5, with D perhaps being TRBD1 or TRBD2 (5 bases each). Germline values: CDR1 MNHEY, CDR2 SMNVEV (reference sequence). The CDR3 covers 16 residues. V lost 6 bases, J lost 5 bases, and 22 bases lay in between. The CDR3 region is CASRESVWERGETQYF. Written as DNA, the CDR3 is TGTGCCAGCAGGGAGAGCGTTTGGGAGAGGGGTGAGACCCAGTACTTC.

This clonotype has more than one count but fewer than ten. The chain combines TRBV27 with TRBJ2-5, with 8 bases matching TRBD2. This CDR3 spans 14 amino acids. J was trimmed by 7 bases and V by 5 bases; bases with no gene match: 9. Germline CDR1 MNHEY, CDR2 SMNVEV (reference sequence). The CDR3 protein is CASSPKRGWGTQYF. CDR3 coding DNA: TGTGCCAGCAGTCCAAAGCGGGGGTGGGGGACCCAGTACTTC.

Only a few counts were recorded for this clonotype. The gene calls are TRBV6-1 and TRBJ2-6; TRBD1 agrees at 8 bases. Germline CDR1 MNHNS, CDR2 SASEGT. This CDR3 spans 15 amino acids. The V segment lost 10 bases and the J segment 2 bases; nucleotides outside the gene matches: 7. The CDR3 sequence: CATDDRGAGANVLTF. In DNA form, the CDR3 reads TGTGCCACCGATGACAGGGGAGCTGGGGCCAACGTCCTGACTTTC.

At least ten counts were recorded for this clonotype. The chain combines TRBV7-8 with TRBJ1-1; D gene ambiguous. Trimming pared 3 bases from V and 5 bases from J, leaving 13 bases between. The germline CDR1 and CDR2 sequences are SGHVS and FQNEAQ. This CDR3 has 14 residues. The CDR3 DNA reads as TGTGCCAGCAGCTTCACCCCAACGGGAACTGAAGCTTTCTTT. This encodes CASSFTPTGTEAFF.

A few counts support this clonotype. This sequence joins TRBV10-2 and TRBJ1-1; no firm D call. Germline V gene lookup returns CDR1 WSHSY and CDR2 SAAADI. This CDR3 is 14 amino acids long. Trimming took 4 bases from V and 0 from J, leaving 9 bases between them. Written as DNA, the CDR3 is TGCGCCAGCAGTGGCGACATGATGAACACTGAAGCTTTCTTT. Translated, it gives CASSGDMMNTEAFF.

The gene calls are TRBV6-1 and TRBJ2-1, with 13 nucleotides matching TRBD2. The CDR3 spans 16 residues. Germline CDR1 MNHNS, CDR2 SASEGT. J was trimmed by 1 base and V by 10 bases; bases with no gene match: 7. CDR3 in amino acids: CAIQEGLAGSYNEQFF. CDR3 in DNA: TGTGCCATTCAGGAGGGACTAGCGGGGTCCTACAATGAGCAGTTCTTC.

This clonotype was counted a few times. The chain employs TRBV6-1 and TRBJ1-1; D possibly corresponds to TRBD1 (5 bases). CDR3 length: 16 residues. Germline V CDR1 and CDR2: MNHNS, SASEGT. The V and J ends lost 0 bases and 3 bases respectively, with 14 bases between them. In nucleotides, the CDR3 is TGTGCCAGCAGTGAAGCGCTTGGCAGGGCGGACACTGAAGCTTTCTTT. Amino acid sequence: CASSEALGRADTEAFF.

This clonotype was detected only once. The DNA of the CDR3 is TGTGCCAGCAGACCACCCAGCGGGGCTGGCTCAGATACGCAGTATTTT. This translates into CASRPPSGAGSDTQYF. The chain has TRBV6-1 and TRBJ2-3; 7 bases are a match to TRBD2. The germline V gene has CDR1 MNHNS and CDR2 SASEGT. This CDR3 has 16 residues. The trim removed 6 bases at V and 4 bases at J, leaving 13 bases unmatched.

As for this clonotype: A much larger clone differs by one base, so this may be a read error. V and J are TRBV7-2 and TRBJ2-7, with unresolved D. CDR1 SGHTA and CDR2 FQGNSA come from the germline V gene. V lost 5 bases to trimming and J lost 3 bases, with 23 bases between them. The CDR3 covers 17 residues. CDR3 in DNA: TGTGCCAGCAGCCCTCTTGGGCGCACAGCGAGCTTCTACGAGCAGTACTTC. Its translation is CASSPLGRTASFYEQYF.

This chain joins TRBV4-2 and TRBJ2-7, with TRBD2 matching over 11 bases. The CDR3 consists of 15 residues. Germline CDR1 is LGHNA and CDR2 is YNFKEQ. With V trimmed by 2 bases and J by 5 bases, 5 bases remained unmatched. CDR3 in DNA: TGTGCCAGCAGCCAAACTAGCGGGAGCTTCCACGAGCAGTACTTC. Its translation: CASSQTSGSFHEQYF.

This clonotype was counted at least ten times. The rearrangement uses TRBV20-1 and TRBJ1-2; no reliable D call. Germline CDR1 DFQATT, CDR2 SNEGSKA (reference sequence). The CDR3 is made up of 15 amino acids. V gave up 1 base and J gave up 3 bases, with 15 bases separating them. CDR3: CSARVLIAGYYGYTF. CDR3 DNA sequence: TGCAGTGCTAGAGTCCTAATTGCGGGATACTATGGCTACACCTTC.

V usage is TRBV28 and J usage is TRBJ1-1; D is perhaps TRBD1 (6 bases). The germline gives CDR1 MDHEN, CDR2 SYDVKM. The V gene lost 3 bases and the J gene lost 0 bases, with 11 bases spanning the gap. This CDR3 contains 15 residues. CDR3 amino acids: CASSFGGHMNTEAFF. The CDR3 DNA reads as TGTGCCAGCAGTTTTGGGGGGCACATGAACACTGAAGCTTTCTTT.

The CDR3 DNA follows: TGTGCCAGCGATTCGGGACAGGGCAATCAGCCCCAGCATTTT. It encodes CASDSGQGNQPQHF. V is TRBV3-1 and J is TRBJ1-5; 8 positions agree with TRBD1. This CDR3 is 14 amino acids long. V trimming: 8 bases; J trimming: 2 bases; junction bases outside the gene matches: 5. Germline V CDR1 and CDR2: LGHDT, YNNKEL (reference sequence). The complete variable domain, with remaining parts taken from reference TRBV3-1 and TRBJ1-5, reads DTAVSQTPKYLVTQMGNDKSIKCEQNLGHDTMYWYKQDSKKFLKIMFSYNNKELIINETVPNRFSPKSPDKAHLNLHINSLELGDSAVYFCASDSGQGNQPQHFGDGTRLSIL.

This clonotype was recorded a few times. The chain recombines TRBV30 with TRBJ1-5; 7 bases are shared with TRBD1. V shed 2 bases, J shed 4 bases, and the junction held 2 bases outside the gene matches. CDR3 length: 13 amino acids. Per germline, CDR1 GTSNPN and CDR2 SVGIG (reference sequence). The CDR3 sequence: CAWSYRGNQPQHF. The CDR3 DNA follows: TGTGCCTGGAGTTACAGGGGAAATCAGCCCCAGCATTTT.